What follows describes a single T cell receptor (beta chain). This specimen comes from a study of blood T cell repertoires in COVID-19. Study summary: The samples span acute and convalescent COVID-19 from the United States, Italy and Spain. T cells, B-cell-depleted T cells, or PBMCs provided the cDNA or gDNA that served as material.

Germline V gene data show CDR1 as LGHDT and CDR2 as YNNKEL (reference sequence). This CDR3 comprises 11 residues. V lost 2 bases and J lost 8, with 6 bases in between. Original methodology: Estimates of nucleated cell counts were drawn from the amplification of reference gene primers. Using immunoSEQ multiplex PCR, the repertoire was profiled, and TCRdb retains in-frame clones only, with some absent. For V, J and clone size, that table is used; D and trimming come from the DNA. Found here are more than 100,000 clones, 70% to 85% of them singletons; the top ten hold about 16%. The chain couples TRBV3-1 (or the pseudogene TRBV3-2) to TRBJ1-1, with D possibly TRBD1 on 6 matching bases. The sequence was obtained from a woman between 50 and 59 years old with acute or convalescent COVID-19. Sequencing was done on a sample of peripheral blood. The CDR3 DNA follows: TGTGCCAGCAGCCAACAGGGGGAAGCTTTCTTT. Protein sequence: CASSQQGEAFF.